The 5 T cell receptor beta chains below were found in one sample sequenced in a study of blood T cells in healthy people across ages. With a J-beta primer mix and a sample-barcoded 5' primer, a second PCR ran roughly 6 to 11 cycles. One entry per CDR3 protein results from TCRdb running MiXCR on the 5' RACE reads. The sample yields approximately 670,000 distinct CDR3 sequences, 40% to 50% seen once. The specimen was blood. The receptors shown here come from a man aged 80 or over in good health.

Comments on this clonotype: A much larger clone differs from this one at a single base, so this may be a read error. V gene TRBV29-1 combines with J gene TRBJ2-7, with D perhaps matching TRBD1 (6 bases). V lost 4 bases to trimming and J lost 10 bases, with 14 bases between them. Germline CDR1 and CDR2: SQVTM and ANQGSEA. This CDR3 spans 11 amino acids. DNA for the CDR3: TGCAGCGTTGTGGGGGCAGAGGCCCAGTACTTC. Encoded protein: CSVVGAEAQYF.

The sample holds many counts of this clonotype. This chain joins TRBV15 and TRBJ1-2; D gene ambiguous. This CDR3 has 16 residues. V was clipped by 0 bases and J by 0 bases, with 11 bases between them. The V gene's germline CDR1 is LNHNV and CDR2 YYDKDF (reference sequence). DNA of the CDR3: TGTGCCACCAGCAGAGATTGGGCCCAGACTAACTATGGCTACACCTTC. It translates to CATSRDWAQTNYGYTF.

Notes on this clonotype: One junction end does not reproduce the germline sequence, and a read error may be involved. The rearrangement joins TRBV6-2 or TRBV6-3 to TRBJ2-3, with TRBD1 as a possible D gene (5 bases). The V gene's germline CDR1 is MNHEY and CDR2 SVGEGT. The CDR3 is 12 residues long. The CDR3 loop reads CAGSTQGYTQYF. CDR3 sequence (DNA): TGTGCCGGCAGTACCCAGGGTTATACGCAGTATTTT.

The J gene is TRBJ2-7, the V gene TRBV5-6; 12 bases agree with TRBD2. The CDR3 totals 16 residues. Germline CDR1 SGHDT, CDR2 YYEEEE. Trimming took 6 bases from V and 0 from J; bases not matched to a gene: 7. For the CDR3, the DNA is TGTGCCAGCACCAATGGACTAGCGGGACTCTCCTACGAGCAGTACTTC. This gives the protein CASTNGLAGLSYEQYF.

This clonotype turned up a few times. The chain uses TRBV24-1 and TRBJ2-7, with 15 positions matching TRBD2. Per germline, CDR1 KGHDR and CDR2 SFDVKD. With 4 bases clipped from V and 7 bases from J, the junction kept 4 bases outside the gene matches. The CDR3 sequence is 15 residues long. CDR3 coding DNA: TGTGCCACCAGTGACCCGGGACTAGCGGGGGGTGAGCAGTACTTC. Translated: CATSDPGLAGGEQYF.